Described below is a single TCR beta chain sequence and its context. The sample comes from a study of shared clonotypes between healthy human individuals. Assay: immunoSEQ multiplex PCR; the TCRdb copy retains only in-frame clones and omits some. This table has more than 150,000 clones, approximately 70% appearing once. Looked up from germline, CDR1 is MNHNS and CDR2 is SASEGT. There are 17 residues in the CDR3. The ends lost 4 bases at V and 3 bases at J; junction bases unmatched: 11. This sequence was found in a man aged 30 to 45 in good health. Sequenced input: memory CD4+ T cells sorted from blood. Subset denoted: CD45RA-negative fraction. The chain recombines TRBV6-1 with TRBJ2-4; 8 positions match TRBD2. DNA of the CDR3: TGTGCCAGCAGTGGTCTAGCGGGCTCCCTTGACAAAAACATTCAGTACTTC. Amino acids: CASSGLAGSLDKNIQYF.